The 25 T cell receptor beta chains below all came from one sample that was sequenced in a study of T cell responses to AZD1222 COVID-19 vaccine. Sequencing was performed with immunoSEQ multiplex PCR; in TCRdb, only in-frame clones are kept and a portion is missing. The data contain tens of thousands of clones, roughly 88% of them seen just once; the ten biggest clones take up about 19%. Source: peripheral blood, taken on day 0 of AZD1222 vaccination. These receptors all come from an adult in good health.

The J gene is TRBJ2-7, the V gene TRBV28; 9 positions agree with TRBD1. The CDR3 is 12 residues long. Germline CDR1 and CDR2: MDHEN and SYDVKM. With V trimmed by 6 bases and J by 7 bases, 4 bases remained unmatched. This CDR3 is CASRTGGDEQYF. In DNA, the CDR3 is TGTGCCAGCAGGACAGGGGGTGATGAGCAGTACTTC. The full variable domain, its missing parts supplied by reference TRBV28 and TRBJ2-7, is DVKVTQSSRYLVKRTGEKVFLECVQDMDHENMFWYRQDPGLGLRLIYFSYDVKMKEKGDIPEGYSVSREKKERFSLILESASTNQTSMYLCASRTGGDEQYFGPGTRLTVT.

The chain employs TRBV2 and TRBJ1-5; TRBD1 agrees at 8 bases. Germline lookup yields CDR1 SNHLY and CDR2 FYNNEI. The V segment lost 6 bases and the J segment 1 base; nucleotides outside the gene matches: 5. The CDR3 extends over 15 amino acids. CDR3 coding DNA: TGTGCCAGCAGCTATGGACAGGGAAGCAATCAGCCCCAGCATTTT. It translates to CASSYGQGSNQPQHF.

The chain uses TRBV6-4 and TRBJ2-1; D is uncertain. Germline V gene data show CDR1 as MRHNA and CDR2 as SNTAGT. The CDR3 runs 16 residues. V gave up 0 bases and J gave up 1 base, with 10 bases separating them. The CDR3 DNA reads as TGTGCCAGCAGTGACTCGAAAGCGTCGTCCTACAATGAGCAGTTCTTC. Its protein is CASSDSKASSYNEQFF.

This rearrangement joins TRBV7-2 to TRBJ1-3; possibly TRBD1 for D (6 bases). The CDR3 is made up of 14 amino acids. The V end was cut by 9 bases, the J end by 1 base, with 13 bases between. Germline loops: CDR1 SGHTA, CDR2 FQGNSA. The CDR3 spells CASKLGHSGNTIYF. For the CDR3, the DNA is TGTGCCAGTAAATTGGGACATTCTGGAAACACCATATATTTT. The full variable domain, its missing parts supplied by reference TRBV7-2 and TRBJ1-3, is GAGVSQSPSNKVTEKGKDVELRCDPISGHTALYWYRQSLGQGLEFLIYFQGNSAPDKSGLPSDRFSAERTGGSVSTLTIQRTQQEDSAVYLCASKLGHSGNTIYFGEGSWLTVV.

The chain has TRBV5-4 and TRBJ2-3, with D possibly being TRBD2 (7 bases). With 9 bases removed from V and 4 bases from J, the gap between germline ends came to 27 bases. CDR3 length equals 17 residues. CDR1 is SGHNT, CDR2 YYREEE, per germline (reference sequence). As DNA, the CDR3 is TGTGCCATGGGAAGAGGACTAGTTGGCGGGGGCCCAGATACGCAGTATTTT. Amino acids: CAMGRGLVGGGPDTQYF.

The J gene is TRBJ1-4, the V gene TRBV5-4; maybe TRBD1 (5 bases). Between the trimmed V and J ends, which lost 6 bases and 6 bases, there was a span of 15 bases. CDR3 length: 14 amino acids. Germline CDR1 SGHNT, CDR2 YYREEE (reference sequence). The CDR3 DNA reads TGTGCCAGCACCCTGGGGCGAAGGGATGAAAAACTGTTTTTT. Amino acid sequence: CASTLGRRDEKLFF.

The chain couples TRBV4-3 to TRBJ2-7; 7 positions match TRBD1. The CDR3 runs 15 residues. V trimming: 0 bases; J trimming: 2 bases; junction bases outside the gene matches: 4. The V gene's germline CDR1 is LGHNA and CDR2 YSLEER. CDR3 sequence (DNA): TGCGCCAGCAGCCAAGATGGGCAGGGGGCCTACGAGCAGTACTTC. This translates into CASSQDGQGAYEQYF.

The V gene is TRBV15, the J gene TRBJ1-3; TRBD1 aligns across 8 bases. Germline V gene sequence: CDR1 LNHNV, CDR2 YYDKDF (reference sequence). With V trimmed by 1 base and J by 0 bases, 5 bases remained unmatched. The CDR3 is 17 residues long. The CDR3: CATSRALDRGSGNTIYF. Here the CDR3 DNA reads TGTGCCACCAGCAGAGCCCTAGACAGGGGCTCTGGAAACACCATATATTTT.

The CDR3 DNA reads as TGTGCCAGCAGCCCTTCCCTCCGGGCCGAAGGAAAACTGTTTTTT. Translating gives CASSPSLRAEGKLFF. V is TRBV7-2 and J is TRBJ1-4; D uncertain. Looked up from germline, CDR1 is SGHTA and CDR2 is FQGNSA. The V gene lost 5 bases and the J gene lost 10 bases, with 20 bases spanning the gap. This CDR3 spans 15 amino acids. The entire variable domain, with the rest obtained from reference TRBV7-2 and TRBJ1-4, is as follows: GAGVSQSPSNKVTEKGKDVELRCDPISGHTALYWYRQSLGQGLEFLIYFQGNSAPDKSGLPSDRFSAERTGGSVSTLTIQRTQQEDSAVYLCASSPSLRAEGKLFFGSGTQLSVL.

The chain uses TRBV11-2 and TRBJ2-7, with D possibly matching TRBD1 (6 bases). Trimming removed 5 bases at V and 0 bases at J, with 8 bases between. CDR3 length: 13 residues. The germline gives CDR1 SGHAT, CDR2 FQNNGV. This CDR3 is CASSRDNSYEQYF. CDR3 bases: TGTGCCAGCAGCCGGGACAACTCCTACGAGCAGTACTTC.

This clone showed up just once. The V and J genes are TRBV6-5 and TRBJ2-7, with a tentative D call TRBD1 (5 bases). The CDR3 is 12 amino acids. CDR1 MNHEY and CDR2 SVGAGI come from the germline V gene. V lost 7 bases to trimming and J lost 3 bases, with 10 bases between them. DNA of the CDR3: TGTGCCAGCACTGGACAAGACTACGAGCAGTACTTC. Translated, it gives CASTGQDYEQYF.

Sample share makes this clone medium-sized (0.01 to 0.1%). In DNA, the CDR3 is TGTGCCAGCAGTGTCTTTAATTCGGACAGGACCTCCGGCGAGCAGTACTTC. Its translation: CASSVFNSDRTSGEQYF. The V gene is TRBV6-1, the J gene TRBJ2-7, with 7 bases matching TRBD1. The CDR3 length is 17 residues. The V and J ends lost 4 bases and 6 bases, in that order; junction bases with no gene match: 18. The germline gives CDR1 MNHNS, CDR2 SASEGT.

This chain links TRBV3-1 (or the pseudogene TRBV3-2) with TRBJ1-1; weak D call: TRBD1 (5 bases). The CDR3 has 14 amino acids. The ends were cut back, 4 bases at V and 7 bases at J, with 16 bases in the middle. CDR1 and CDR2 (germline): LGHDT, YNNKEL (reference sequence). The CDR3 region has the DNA TGTGCCAGCAGCCCGGGGACCCAATCCAATGAAGCTTTCTTT. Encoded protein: CASSPGTQSNEAFF.

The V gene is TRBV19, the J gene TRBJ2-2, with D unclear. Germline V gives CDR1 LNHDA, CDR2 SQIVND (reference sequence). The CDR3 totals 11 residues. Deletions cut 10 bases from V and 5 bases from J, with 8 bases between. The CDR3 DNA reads TGTGCCACACAGAGAACCGGGGAGCTGTTTTTT. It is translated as CATQRTGELFF. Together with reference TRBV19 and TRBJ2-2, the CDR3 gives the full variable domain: DGGITQSPKYLFRKEGQNVTLSCEQNLNHDAMYWYRQDPGQGLRLIYYSQIVNDFQKGDIAEGYSVSREKKESFPLTVTSAQKNPTAFYLCATQRTGELFFGEGSRLTVL.

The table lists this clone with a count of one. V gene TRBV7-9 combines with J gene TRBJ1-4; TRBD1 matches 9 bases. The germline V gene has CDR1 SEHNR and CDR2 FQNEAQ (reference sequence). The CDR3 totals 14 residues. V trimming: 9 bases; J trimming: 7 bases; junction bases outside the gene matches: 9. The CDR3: CASKQGAASEKLFF. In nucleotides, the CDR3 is TGTGCCAGTAAACAGGGGGCGGCTAGTGAAAAACTGTTTTTT. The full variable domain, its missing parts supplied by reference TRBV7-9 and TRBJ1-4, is DTGVSQNPRHKITKRGQNVTFRCDPISEHNRLYWYRQTLGQGPEFLTYFQNEAQLEKSRLLSDRFSAERPKGSFSTLEIQRTEQGDSAMYLCASKQGAASEKLFFGSGTQLSVL.

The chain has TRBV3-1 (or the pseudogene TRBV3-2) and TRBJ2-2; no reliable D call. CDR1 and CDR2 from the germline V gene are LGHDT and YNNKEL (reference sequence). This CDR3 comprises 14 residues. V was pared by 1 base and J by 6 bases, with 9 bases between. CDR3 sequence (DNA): TGTGCCAGCAGCCAAGCCAGGAGCCCCGGGGAGCTGTTTTTT. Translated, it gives CASSQARSPGELFF.

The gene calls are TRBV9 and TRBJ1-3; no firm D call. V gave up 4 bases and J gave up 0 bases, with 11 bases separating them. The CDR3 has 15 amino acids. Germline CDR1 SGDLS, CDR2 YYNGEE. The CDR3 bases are TGTGCCAGCAGCCCCGACGGGAGCTCTGGAAACACCATATATTTT. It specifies CASSPDGSSGNTIYF.

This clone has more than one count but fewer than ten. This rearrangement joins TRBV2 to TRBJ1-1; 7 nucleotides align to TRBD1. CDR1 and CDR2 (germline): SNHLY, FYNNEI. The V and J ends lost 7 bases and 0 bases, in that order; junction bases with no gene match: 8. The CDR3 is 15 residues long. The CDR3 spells CASKTRTGLNTEAFF. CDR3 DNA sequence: TGTGCCAGCAAGACAAGGACAGGACTGAACACTGAAGCTTTCTTT.

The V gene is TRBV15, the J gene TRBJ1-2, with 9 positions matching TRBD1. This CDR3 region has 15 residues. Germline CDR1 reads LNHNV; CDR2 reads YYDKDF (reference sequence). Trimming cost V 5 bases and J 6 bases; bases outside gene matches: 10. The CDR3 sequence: CATSPRLGQGNGYTF. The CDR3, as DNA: TGTGCCACCAGCCCAAGGTTGGGACAGGGAAATGGCTACACCTTC.

The DNA of the CDR3 is TGTGCCAGCAGCCATAGCTCCTACGAGCAGTACTTC. This sequence encodes CASSHSSYEQYF. V usage is TRBV3-1 (or the pseudogene TRBV3-2) and J usage is TRBJ2-7; D unresolved. Trimming stripped 3 bases from V and 0 bases from J, with 3 bases between. Per the germline V gene, CDR1 is LGHDT and CDR2 is YNNKEL (reference sequence). There are 12 residues in the CDR3.

This chain's CDR3 is CASSLDPAAGYGYTF. For the CDR3, the DNA is TGTGCCAGCAGCTTAGATCCAGCGGCGGGGTATGGCTACACCTTC. The rearrangement links TRBV7-2 to TRBJ1-2; D not resolved. Germline CDR1 SGHTA, CDR2 FQGNSA. This CDR3 spans 15 amino acids. Deletions cut 1 base from V and 5 bases from J, with 14 bases between.

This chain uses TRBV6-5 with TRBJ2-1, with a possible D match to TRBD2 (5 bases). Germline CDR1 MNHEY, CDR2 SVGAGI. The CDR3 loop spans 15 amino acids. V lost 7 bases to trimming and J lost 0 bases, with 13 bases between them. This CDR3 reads CASTRRRSSYNEQFF. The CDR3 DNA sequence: TGTGCCAGCACCCGGAGGCGGAGCTCCTACAATGAGCAGTTCTTC.

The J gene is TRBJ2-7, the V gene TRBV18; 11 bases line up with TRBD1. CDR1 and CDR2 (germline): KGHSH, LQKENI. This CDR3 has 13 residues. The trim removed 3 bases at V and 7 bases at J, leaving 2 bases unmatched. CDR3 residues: CASSPGTGGEQYF. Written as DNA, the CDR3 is TGTGCCAGCTCACCCGGGACAGGGGGAGAGCAGTACTTC.

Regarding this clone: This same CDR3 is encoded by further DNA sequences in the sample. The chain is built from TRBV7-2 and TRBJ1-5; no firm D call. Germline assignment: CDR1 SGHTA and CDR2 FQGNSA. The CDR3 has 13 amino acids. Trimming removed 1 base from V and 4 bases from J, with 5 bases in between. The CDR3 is CASSLEVNQPQHF. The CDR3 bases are TGTGCCAGCAGCTTAGAGGTGAATCAGCCCCAGCATTTT.

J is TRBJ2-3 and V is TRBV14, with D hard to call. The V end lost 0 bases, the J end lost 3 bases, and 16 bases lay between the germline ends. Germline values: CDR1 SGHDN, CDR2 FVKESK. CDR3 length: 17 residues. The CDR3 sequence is CASSQDRELGSTDTQYF. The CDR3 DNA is TGTGCCAGCAGCCAAGATCGTGAATTAGGTAGTACAGATACGCAGTATTTT.